Below, 5 T cell receptor beta chains from the same sample are listed, as sequenced in a study of radiation and T cells in renal cell carcinoma. The assay was immunoSEQ multiplex PCR, and TCRdb's table has in-frame clones only and misses some. The sample holds over 10,000 clones; about 61% are singletons and the top ten take around 20%. Described treatment: treatment-naive control, cytoreductive nephrectomy. The sample was tumor tissue, taken from a patient whose treatment was nephrectomy without radiotherapy. These receptors were collected from a woman aged 80 or over with renal cell carcinoma.

The genes are TRBV25-1 and TRBJ2-1; 13 bases align to TRBD2. This CDR3 has 15 amino acids. V lost 7 bases to trimming and J lost 4 bases; unmatched junction nucleotides: 4. Germline V lookup: CDR1 MGHDK, CDR2 SYGVNS. The CDR3 here is CASTSGLAGYNEQFF. The CDR3 DNA follows: TGTGCCAGCACGTCGGGACTAGCGGGGTACAATGAGCAGTTCTTC.

V gene TRBV6-1 combines with J gene TRBJ1-5; D might be TRBD1 (6 bases). The CDR3 extends over 15 amino acids. The ends were cut back, 6 bases at V and 7 bases at J, with 19 bases in the middle. From germline, CDR1 is MNHNS and CDR2 SASEGT. In DNA form, the CDR3 reads TGTGCCAGCAGACAGGGTTTTGCTATAGACCAGCCCCAGCATTTT. It specifies CASRQGFAIDQPQHF.

This chain links TRBV7-2 with TRBJ1-5, with TRBD1 identical over 9 bases. This CDR3 region has 16 residues. V was clipped by 5 bases and J by 2 bases; unmatched bases: 7. Germline CDR1 reads SGHTA; CDR2 reads FQGNSA. CDR3 amino acids: CASSENRGHGNQPQHF. The DNA of the CDR3 is TGTGCCAGCAGCGAAAACAGGGGGCATGGCAATCAGCCCCAGCATTTT.

This clone is judged medium-sized. The chain joins TRBV28 to TRBJ2-7; D is unclear. From germline, CDR1 is MDHEN and CDR2 SYDVKM. CDR3 size: 15 residues. Trimming pared 10 bases from V and 0 bases from J, leaving 19 bases between. CDR3 bases: TGTGCCACGGCCGACCGCTACCTAAGCTCCTACGAGCAGTACGTC. Its translation is CATADRYLSSYEQYV.

This clone was detected a few times. This rearrangement joins TRBV5-6 to TRBJ2-3; the match to TRBD1 covers 8 bases. The J segment lost 1 base and the V segment lost 4 bases, leaving 8 bases of the junction unmatched. Looked up from germline, CDR1 is SGHDT and CDR2 is YYEEEE. The CDR3 loop spans 16 amino acids. Here the CDR3 DNA reads TGTGCCAGCAGCCTGCGAGGGGGACAGGGCACAGATACGCAGTATTTT. Encoded protein: CASSLRGGQGTDTQYF.